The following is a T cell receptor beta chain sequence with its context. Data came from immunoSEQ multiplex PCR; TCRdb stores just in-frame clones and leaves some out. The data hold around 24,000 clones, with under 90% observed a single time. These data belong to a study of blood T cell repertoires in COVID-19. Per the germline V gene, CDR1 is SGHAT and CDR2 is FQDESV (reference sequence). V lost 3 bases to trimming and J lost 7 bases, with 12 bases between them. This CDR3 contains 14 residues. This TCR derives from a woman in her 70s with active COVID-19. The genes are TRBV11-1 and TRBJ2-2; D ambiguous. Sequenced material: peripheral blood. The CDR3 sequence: CASSFLTSGGELFF. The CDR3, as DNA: TGTGCCAGCAGCTTCTTGACCTCGGGCGGGGAGCTGTTTTTT.